This T cell receptor (beta chain) was profiled in a study of human CD8 memory T cell subsets. Study results and limitations: Stem-like memory T cells matched precursor exhausted T cells in high diversity, which effector memory cells lacked.

CDR3 size: 15 residues. CDR1 and CDR2 (germline): DFQATT, SNEGSKA (reference sequence). About this clonotype itself: Antigen unknown.

The study classified TPEX cells as CCR7+ PD-1+ TIGIT+ early memory CD8+ T cells bearing exhausted-like traits. The PBMC were taken from buffy coats given by healthy donors. Magnetic separation of the negative type served to enrich total CD8+ T cells. Preparation of the TCR beta libraries relied on UMI-labeled 5' RACE. TCRdb re-called the 5' RACE reads and gives one entry per CDR3 protein, without DNA. This sample's table has around 5,000 distinct CDR3 sequences. The V call is TRBV20-1, the J call TRBJ2-2; lacking DNA, the TRBD2 call made by TCRdb goes unchecked. This TCR derives from a human donor in good health. Material: CD8+ T cells from PBMCs. CDR3 protein: CSARSERTNTGELFF.